The 26 T cell receptor beta chains presented below share a single source sample, sequenced in a study of T-cell memory formation after mild COVID-19. TCRdb used MiXCR to reprocess the 5' RACE reads, holding one entry per CDR3 protein. In the table there are around 310,000 distinct CDR3 sequences, less than 25% of which are singletons. Sequencing was done on a sample of PBMCs or a T cell subset sorted from them (not recorded which). These receptors all stem from a young man who had mild COVID-19 (a few samples of this study predate the infection). Cell type and time point are not known.

This chain uses TRBV5-4 with TRBJ2-3; D gene uncertain. The CDR3 extends over 18 amino acids. Between the trimmed V and J ends, which lost 0 bases and 0 bases, there was a span of 17 bases. Germline CDR1 SGHNT, CDR2 YYREEE (reference sequence). CDR3 sequence: CASSLGLIDIPSTDTQYF. CDR3 sequence (DNA): TGTGCCAGCAGCTTGGGTTTGATTGACATCCCTAGCACAGATACGCAGTATTTT.

This clonotype came up a few times. The chain carries TRBV29-1 and TRBJ1-1; D is undetermined. Trimming shortened V by 4 bases and J by 8 bases, and 17 bases separated the two germline ends. Germline V gives CDR1 SQVTM, CDR2 ANQGSEA. The CDR3 is 13 amino acids. In DNA form, the CDR3 reads TGCAGCGTTGGGCATCCAAAAAGATTAGAAGCTTTCTTT. It specifies CSVGHPKRLEAFF.

The table lists this clonotype with a few counts. This chain joins TRBV5-1 and TRBJ2-7; TRBD2 might be the D (6 bases). Germline values: CDR1 SGHRS, CDR2 YFSETQ. CDR3 length: 13 amino acids. V was pared by 3 bases and J by 6 bases, with 13 bases between. The CDR3 region is CASSSGTPGEQYF. The CDR3 nucleotides are TGCGCCAGCAGCTCCGGGACTCCCGGCGAGCAGTACTTC.

This clonotype was counted between two and nine times. This chain links TRBV18 with TRBJ2-3; D is undetermined. The CDR3 runs 16 residues. Trimming pared 0 bases from V and 4 bases from J, leaving 14 bases between. Germline-derived CDR1 and CDR2 are KGHSH and LQKENI. This CDR3 is CASSPPVRYSPDTQYF. In DNA, the CDR3 is TGTGCCAGCTCACCACCGGTCCGTTATTCACCAGATACGCAGTATTTT.

The rearrangement joins TRBV20-1 to TRBJ2-1; 7 bases fit TRBD2. CDR1 and CDR2 from the germline V gene are DFQATT and SNEGSKA (reference sequence). V dropped 4 bases and J dropped 6; count of bases not matched to a gene: 15. The CDR3 covers 16 residues. CDR3 region: CSAIPGRRTSINEQFF. For the CDR3, the DNA is TGCAGTGCTATCCCCGGGCGGAGGACTAGTATCAATGAGCAGTTCTTC.

This clonotype is medium-sized (0.01 to 0.1%). The CDR3 here is CASSLSGGPANEQFF. The CDR3 region has the DNA TGTGCCAGCAGTCTAAGCGGGGGCCCAGCCAATGAGCAGTTCTTC. V and J are TRBV27 and TRBJ2-1, with 8 bases aligning to TRBD2. Germline CDR1 MNHEY, CDR2 SMNVEV (reference sequence). The trim removed 5 bases at V and 6 bases at J, leaving 9 bases unmatched. This CDR3 is 15 amino acids long.

The gene calls are TRBV12-3 or TRBV12-4 and TRBJ1-5; D is ambiguous. The V gene lost 6 bases and the J gene lost 9 bases, with 15 bases spanning the gap. This CDR3 has 13 amino acids. CDR3 sequence: CASSWTPMGPQHF. The CDR3 nucleotides are TGTGCCAGCAGCTGGACCCCAATGGGGCCCCAGCATTTT.

A few counts support this clonotype. Compared with germline, one end of the junction differs, possibly owing to a read error. The V call is TRBV7-9, the J call TRBJ2-4; 7 bases match TRBD1. The CDR3 spans 13 residues. Germline V CDR1 and CDR2: SEHNR, FQNEAQ (reference sequence). CDR3 sequence reads: CASRETGVTTLNF. CDR3 DNA: TGTGCCAGCAGGGAAACAGGGGTGACAACGTTGAACTTC.

The J gene is TRBJ2-3, the V gene TRBV28; unclear D gene. The germline V and J ends were trimmed by 2 bases and 3 bases, with 9 bases remaining between them. This CDR3 spans 14 amino acids. Germline values: CDR1 MDHEN, CDR2 SYDVKM. For the CDR3, the DNA is TGTGCCAGCAGTTTAAACCGCGCGACAGATACGCAGTATTTT. Translation gives CASSLNRATDTQYF.

This clonotype occurred many times. The V call is TRBV4-1, the J call TRBJ1-3; no firm D call. The CDR3 runs 18 residues. V dropped 5 bases and J dropped 0 bases, with 20 bases sitting between them. Germline values: CDR1 MGHRA, CDR2 YSYEKL. For the CDR3, the DNA is TGCGCCAGCAGCTTCTACAAATTCGACCGGAGCTCTGGAAACACCATATATTTT. It is translated as CASSFYKFDRSSGNTIYF.

This clonotype was detected once. This chain links TRBV7-3 with TRBJ2-3, with D uncertain. Trimming took off 4 bases at V and 1 base at J, with 6 bases between the two ends. In germline, CDR1 is SGHTA, CDR2 FQGTGA. This CDR3 is built from 13 residues. The CDR3 DNA is TGTGCCAGCAGCTGGCTAGGCACAGATACGCAGTATTTT. This codes for CASSWLGTDTQYF.

This clonotype was recorded a few times. V gene TRBV9 combines with J gene TRBJ2-1, with 9 bases matching TRBD1. Looked up from germline, CDR1 is SGDLS and CDR2 is YYNGEE. Germline trimming cut 4 bases from V and 5 bases from J; bases unmatched to any gene: 4. The CDR3 runs to 14 residues. The CDR3 DNA reads TGTGCCAGCAGCCCCGACAGGGGGGACAATGAGCAGTTCTTC. Its translation: CASSPDRGDNEQFF.

A single count supports this clonotype. The chain uses TRBV12-3 or TRBV12-4 and TRBJ2-1; no clear D gene. This CDR3 contains 13 residues. Trimming pared 7 bases from V and 3 bases from J, leaving 10 bases between. CDR3 DNA: TGTGCCAGCACCATTAATTTCTACAATGAGCAGTTCTTC. Translation gives CASTINFYNEQFF.

The rearrangement links TRBV7-8 to TRBJ2-1, with D tentatively TRBD2 (6 bases). Germline CDR1 SGHVS, CDR2 FQNEAQ. The CDR3 runs to 16 residues. V dropped 5 bases and J dropped 5 bases, with 19 bases sitting between them. CDR3 sequence reads: CASSSYPRDWNNEQFF. For the CDR3, the DNA is TGTGCCAGCAGCAGCTACCCCCGGGACTGGAACAATGAGCAGTTCTTC.

Details on this clonotype: Given a much more abundant clone one base away, this may be a read error. The rearrangement joins TRBV9 to TRBJ1-1; D not resolved. CDR1 is SGDLS, CDR2 YYNGEE, per germline. This CDR3 is built from 13 residues. CDR3 protein: CASSVHKVSEALF. Here the CDR3 DNA reads TGTGCCAGCAGCGTGCACAAAGTCTCTGAAGCTTTATTT.

Ten or more counts support this clonotype. The gene calls are TRBV25-1 and TRBJ1-5; D unclear. The CDR3 totals 15 residues. CDR1 MGHDK and CDR2 SYGVNS come from the germline V gene. V dropped 1 base and J dropped 7 bases, with 14 bases sitting between them. In DNA, the CDR3 is TGTGCCAGCAGTGAATCTCCCGCGGTCCGCCAGCCCCAGCATTTT. As protein: CASSESPAVRQPQHF.

This clonotype was found a few times. V gene TRBV27 combines with J gene TRBJ1-2; perhaps TRBD1 as D (5 bases). The V and J ends lost 6 bases and 1 base respectively, with 15 bases between them. CDR3 size: 15 residues. Germline CDR1 is MNHEY and CDR2 is SMNVEV (reference sequence). The CDR3 bases are TGTGCCAGCAGCCGCCGCTCTGACAGTAACTATGGCTACACCTTC. This sequence encodes CASSRRSDSNYGYTF.

The gene calls are TRBV7-2 and TRBJ1-6, with 9 positions matching TRBD1. This CDR3 contains 16 residues. Germline values: CDR1 SGHTA, CDR2 FQGNSA. J gave up 5 bases and V 3 bases, and 5 bases lay outside the gene matches. The CDR3 sequence is CASSFAGTGHNSPLHF. As DNA, the CDR3 is TGTGCCAGCAGCTTTGCTGGGACAGGGCATAATTCACCCCTCCACTTT.

The chain links TRBV5-1 to TRBJ2-5; D unclear. Trimming left V 7 bases short and J 1 base short, with 8 bases between. The CDR3 runs to 12 residues. Germline assignment: CDR1 SGHRS and CDR2 YFSETQ. The CDR3 DNA reads as TGCGCCAGCGGCAGTGTCCAAGAGACCCAGTACTTC. Its translation is CASGSVQETQYF.

The chain carries TRBV29-1 and TRBJ2-1, with a possible D match to TRBD1 (5 bases). From germline, CDR1 is SQVTM and CDR2 ANQGSEA. The CDR3 length is 10 residues. The V end was cut by 6 bases, the J end by 7 bases, with 7 bases between. CDR3 sequence: CSVRQNEQFF. DNA of the CDR3: TGCAGCGTCCGACAGAATGAGCAGTTCTTC.

The chain has TRBV3-1 and TRBJ2-2; D is uncertain. CDR1 and CDR2 (germline): LGHDT, YNNKEL (reference sequence). The CDR3 length is 15 residues. V dropped 5 bases and J dropped 6 bases, with 16 bases sitting between them. The CDR3 spells CASSTRAAVAGELFF. In nucleotides, the CDR3 is TGTGCCAGCAGCACCCGGGCCGCGGTGGCCGGGGAGCTGTTTTTT.

This clonotype was seen a few times. This chain links TRBV7-9 with TRBJ1-1; 7 nucleotides align to TRBD1. Looked up from germline, CDR1 is SEHNR and CDR2 is FQNEAQ (reference sequence). This CDR3 is 16 amino acids long. V was pared by 5 bases and J by 1 base, with 10 bases of the junction left unmatched. CDR3 sequence reads: CASSPWGGQKNTEAFF. The DNA of the CDR3 is TGTGCCAGCAGCCCGTGGGGGGGACAGAAGAACACTGAAGCTTTCTTT.

This sequence joins TRBV27 and TRBJ1-5, with TRBD1 identical over 7 bases. The CDR3 runs to 15 residues. With 3 bases clipped from V and 2 bases from J, the junction kept 4 bases outside the gene matches. The germline V gene encodes CDR1 MNHEY and CDR2 SMNVEV (reference sequence). CDR3 DNA sequence: TGTGCCAGCAGTTTCAGGGGGAAGGGCAATCAGCCCCAGCATTTT. Translation gives CASSFRGKGNQPQHF.

This clonotype was counted at least ten times. This chain connects TRBV5-1 to TRBJ1-1, with D hard to call. Germline CDR1 SGHRS, CDR2 YFSETQ. This CDR3 contains 13 residues. Deletions cut 5 bases from V and 5 bases from J, with 13 bases between. As DNA, the CDR3 is TGCGCCAGCAGTCTGGGATCAGAGACTGAAGCTTTCTTT. The encoded protein is CASSLGSETEAFF.

This clonotype was found many times. This rearrangement joins TRBV5-5 to TRBJ1-2; 7 bases are a match to TRBD1. The CDR3 contains 12 residues. Trimming took 2 bases from V and 6 from J; bases not matched to a gene: 1. Germline V gene lookup returns CDR1 SGHKS and CDR2 YYEKEE (reference sequence). The CDR3: CASSFDRDGYTF. CDR3 nucleotides: TGTGCCAGCAGCTTCGACAGGGATGGCTACACCTTC.

This clonotype has only a few counts. The CDR3 here is CASSLSGTGYSTNYGYTF. The CDR3 DNA follows: TGTGCCAGCAGTTTGTCCGGGACAGGGTACTCTACTAACTATGGCTACACCTTC. The V gene is TRBV7-6, the J gene TRBJ1-2; 9 nucleotides match TRBD1. This CDR3 contains 18 residues. V lost 6 bases, J lost 0 bases, and 14 bases stayed unmatched. Germline V lookup: CDR1 SGHVS, CDR2 FNYEAQ.